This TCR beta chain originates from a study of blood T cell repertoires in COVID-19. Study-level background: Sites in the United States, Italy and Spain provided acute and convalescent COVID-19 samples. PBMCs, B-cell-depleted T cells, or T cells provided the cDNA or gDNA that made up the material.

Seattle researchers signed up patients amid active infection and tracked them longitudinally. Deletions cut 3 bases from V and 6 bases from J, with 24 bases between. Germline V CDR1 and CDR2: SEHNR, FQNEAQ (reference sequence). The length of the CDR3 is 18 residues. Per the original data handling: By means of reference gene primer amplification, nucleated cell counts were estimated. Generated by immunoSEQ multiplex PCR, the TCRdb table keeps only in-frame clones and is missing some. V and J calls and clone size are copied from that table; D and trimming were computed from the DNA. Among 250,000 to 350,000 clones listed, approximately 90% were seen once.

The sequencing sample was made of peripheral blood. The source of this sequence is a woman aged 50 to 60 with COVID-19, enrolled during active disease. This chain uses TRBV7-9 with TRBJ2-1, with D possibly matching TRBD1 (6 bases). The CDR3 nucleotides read TGTGCCAGCAGCTTGAAGAAACCCGGGACATCGGGAATCAATGAGCAGTTCTTC. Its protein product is CASSLKKPGTSGINEQFF.